The next 22 T cell receptor beta chains were all read from a single sample in a study of breast tumors, draining lymph nodes, adjacent tissues. Breast cancer patients provided tissue from their axillary draining lymph nodes. TCRdb passed the multiplex PCR reads through MiXCR, listing each CDR3 protein once. The sample has more than 100,000 distinct CDR3 sequences; 20% to 25% are singletons. The sequencing sample was made of axillary lymph node tissue. The receptor set was obtained from a female donor with breast cancer. Some clones in this sample may be carry-over from other donors' samples.

The rearrangement uses TRBV19 and TRBJ2-5, with TRBD1 as a possible D gene (6 bases). Germline values: CDR1 LNHDA, CDR2 SQIVND (reference sequence). V was cut by 6 bases and J by 4 bases, with 18 bases left in between. The CDR3 is made up of 15 amino acids. CDR3 region: CASRTSGVVGETQYF. In nucleotides, the CDR3 is TGTGCCAGTAGGACTTCAGGGGTCGTAGGAGAGACCCAGTACTTC.

This clonotype came up a few times. This sequence joins TRBV5-8 and TRBJ2-4, with 7 bases identical to TRBD2. V shed 3 bases, J shed 6 bases, and the junction held 0 bases outside the gene matches. The V gene's germline CDR1 is SGHTS and CDR2 YDEGEE. The CDR3 extends over 12 amino acids. In DNA, the CDR3 is TGTGCCAGCAGCTGGGGGGGAAACATTCAGTACTTC. Translated, it gives CASSWGGNIQYF.

This clonotype was picked up many times. The chain links TRBV10-2 to TRBJ2-3; 11 nucleotides align to TRBD2. The CDR3 is made up of 15 amino acids. Germline assignment: CDR1 WSHSY and CDR2 SAAADI. V lost 7 bases and J lost 1; bases outside the gene matches: 4. The CDR3 nucleotides are TGCGCCAGCACCCCGACTAGCGGGGGCACAGATACGCAGTATTTT. Protein: CASTPTSGGTDTQYF.

This clonotype was seen at least ten times. The V and J genes are TRBV6-1 and TRBJ2-3; 12 bases line up with TRBD2. Germline CDR1 MNHNS, CDR2 SASEGT. The V segment lost 5 bases and the J segment 4 bases; nucleotides outside the gene matches: 4. The CDR3 has 15 residues. The DNA of the CDR3 is TGTGCCAGCAGTACACTAGCGGGAGGTTCAGATACGCAGTATTTT. Its translation: CASSTLAGGSDTQYF.

V is TRBV28 and J is TRBJ2-3; the D gene could be TRBD1 or TRBD2 (5 bases each). In germline, CDR1 is MDHEN, CDR2 SYDVKM. The CDR3 is 16 amino acids. Deletions cut 4 bases from V and 6 bases from J, with 20 bases between. The CDR3 region has the DNA TGTGCCAGCAGTTCCGTGGACGGGACGCTCGGGGATACGCAGTATTTT. It specifies CASSSVDGTLGDTQYF.

This clonotype came up many times. The chain carries TRBV6-6 and TRBJ2-1; D possibly matches TRBD1 or TRBD2 (5 bases each). Trimming pared 6 bases from V and 1 base from J, leaving 16 bases between. The CDR3 loop spans 16 amino acids. The V gene's germline CDR1 is MNHNY and CDR2 SVGAGI (reference sequence). CDR3 amino acids: CASSSLIGGSYNEQFF. The CDR3 DNA reads TGTGCCAGCAGCAGCCTGATTGGGGGTTCCTACAATGAGCAGTTCTTC.

This clonotype has ten or more counts. The J gene is TRBJ1-2, the V gene TRBV5-4, with TRBD1 matching 11 bases. Germline-derived CDR1 and CDR2 are SGHNT and YYREEE (reference sequence). This CDR3 has 15 amino acids. V lost 0 bases to trimming and J lost 5 bases; unmatched junction nucleotides: 3. The DNA of the CDR3 is TGTGCCAGCAGCTTGGTAGGGACAGGGGGATATGGCTACACCTTC. This translates into CASSLVGTGGYGYTF.

J is TRBJ2-7 and V is TRBV5-8; D is unclear. The CDR3 runs to 11 residues. Germline values: CDR1 SGHTS, CDR2 YDEGEE. The V end was cut by 2 bases, the J end by 8 bases, with 8 bases between. The chain's CDR3 is CASSLGYKQYF. In DNA, the CDR3 is TGTGCCAGCAGCTTAGGTTACAAGCAGTACTTC.

This clonotype was seen more than once but under ten times. The chain has TRBV19 and TRBJ1-5; 9 bases match TRBD1. The CDR3 spans 17 residues. CDR1 and CDR2 (germline): LNHDA, SQIVND (reference sequence). V shed 5 bases and J 2 bases; nucleotides not matched to a gene: 10. The CDR3, as DNA: TGTGCCAGTAGTCCCTTGGGGGGGGACAGGGGCAATCAGCCCCAGCATTTT. It codes for CASSPLGGDRGNQPQHF. Full variable domain (outside the CDR3, taken from reference TRBV19 and TRBJ1-5): DGGITQSPKYLFRKEGQNVTLSCEQNLNHDAMYWYRQDPGQGLRLIYYSQIVNDFQKGDIAEGYSVSREKKESFPLTVTSAQKNPTAFYLCASSPLGGDRGNQPQHFGDGTRLSIL.

This chain joins TRBV30 and TRBJ1-6; D is undetermined. This CDR3 is 13 amino acids long. The V gene lost 5 bases and the J gene lost 7 bases, with 12 bases spanning the gap. Germline CDR1 GTSNPN, CDR2 SVGIG (reference sequence). CDR3 residues: CAWGVGWNSPLHF. The CDR3 DNA reads as TGTGCCTGGGGGGTGGGGTGGAATTCACCCCTCCACTTT.

The sample holds many counts of this clonotype. This chain connects TRBV10-3 to TRBJ2-7; 10 bases fit TRBD2. The germline V gene encodes CDR1 ENHRY and CDR2 SYGVKD. CDR3 length: 15 amino acids. After removal of 5 bases from V and 5 bases from J, the junction contained 9 bases not matched to a gene. The CDR3 DNA reads TGTGCCATCAGTTCCCTAGCGGGAGTTCTCGACGAGCAGTACTTC. It codes for CAISSLAGVLDEQYF.

At least ten counts were recorded for this clonotype. DNA of the CDR3: TGCGCCAGCAGCCAAGATCCGCGGGAGGGCCTGGTGAACGAGCAGTACTTC. Amino acids: CASSQDPREGLVNEQYF. V usage is TRBV4-1 and J usage is TRBJ2-7; 9 positions agree with TRBD2. The CDR3 loop spans 17 amino acids. Germline CDR1 and CDR2: MGHRA and YSYEKL. V was pared by 0 bases and J by 5 bases, with 11 bases of the junction left unmatched.

Many counts were recorded for this clonotype. The CDR3 DNA reads TGTGCCAGCAGCCGGTCGCCCTCCTACGAGCAGTACTTC. It specifies CASSRSPSYEQYF. The rearrangement joins TRBV14 to TRBJ2-7; unclear D gene. This CDR3 contains 13 residues. CDR1 is SGHDN and CDR2 is FVKESK in the germline V gene. The V gene lost 4 bases and the J gene lost 0 bases, with 7 bases spanning the gap.

This clonotype has only one observation. A much larger clone lies a single base off, so this may be a read error. This rearrangement joins TRBV7-8 to TRBJ2-1, with D maybe TRBD2 (6 bases). V lost 3 bases, J lost 14 bases, and 17 bases lay in between. Germline loops: CDR1 SGHVS, CDR2 FQNEAQ. This CDR3 is 13 amino acids long. The chain's CDR3 is CASSLGGPGHEFF. The CDR3 region has the DNA TGTGCCAGCAGCTTGGGAGGCCCCGGACACGAGTTCTTC. Supplemented by reference TRBV7-8 and TRBJ2-1, the full variable domain reads GAGVSQSPRYKVAKRGQDVALRCDPISGHVSLFWYQQALGQGPEFLTYFQNEAQLDKSGLPSDRFFAERPEGSVSTLKIQRTQQEDSAVYLCASSLGGPGHEFFGPGTRLTVL.

Concerning this clonotype itself: It may be a read error: a sequence one base away is much more abundant. A read error is likely, as this CDR3 ends without the conserved phenylalanine or tryptophan. This chain joins TRBV20-1 and TRBJ2-5; no reliable D call. Trimming pared 1 base from V and 7 bases from J, leaving 16 bases between. This CDR3 is 14 amino acids long. Germline V lookup: CDR1 DFQATT, CDR2 SNEGSKA (reference sequence). In DNA, the CDR3 is TGCAGTGCTAGAGTCCGGGTTAGGAAAGGGACCCAGTACCTC. It specifies CSARVRVRKGTQYL.

To note about this clonotype: This may come from a read error, since a much larger clone is one base off. The rearrangement uses TRBV7-9 and TRBJ2-7; D is tentatively TRBD1 or TRBD2 (5 bases each). V gave up 4 bases and J gave up 7 bases, with 14 bases separating them. This CDR3 has 13 amino acids. Per the germline V gene, CDR1 is SEHNR and CDR2 is FQNEAQ (reference sequence). DNA for the CDR3: TGTGCCAGCAGCTCGGGACGCCGTCAGGAGCAGTACTTC. It encodes CASSSGRRQEQYF.

This clonotype has only a few counts. This chain connects TRBV27 to TRBJ2-6, with D hard to call. In germline, CDR1 is MNHEY, CDR2 SMNVEV (reference sequence). The ends were cut back, 3 bases at V and 4 bases at J, with 10 bases in the middle. CDR3 length: 15 amino acids. CDR3 region: CASSLQASGANVLTF. CDR3 bases: TGTGCCAGCAGTTTGCAGGCCTCGGGGGCCAACGTCCTGACTTTC.

A single count supports this clonotype. A much more abundant neighbour one base away suggests this may be a read error. The J gene is TRBJ2-3, the V gene TRBV4-1; 7 nucleotides agree with TRBD2. The germline V gene has CDR1 MGHRA and CDR2 YSYEKL. V lost 1 base and J lost 4; bases outside the gene matches: 8. CDR3 length: 16 amino acids. The CDR3 loop is CASSQGGAGASDTQYF. The DNA of the CDR3 is TGCGCCAGCAGCCAAGGCGGGGCGGGAGCATCAGATACGCAGTATTTT.

In the case of this clonotype: A much larger clone lies one base from this, so it may be a read error. CDR3 in DNA: TGTGCCGGCAGCTTAGAGGAGATTGAGCAGTTCTTC. Its protein is CAGSLEEIEQFF. The rearrangement joins TRBV7-9 to TRBJ2-1; D uncertain. CDR1 SEHNR and CDR2 FQNEAQ come from the germline V gene (reference sequence). This CDR3 is built from 12 residues.

This clonotype has a count of ten or more. The chain carries TRBV5-1 and TRBJ2-7, with 11 bases fitting TRBD2. The trim removed 4 bases at V and 4 bases at J, leaving 4 bases unmatched. CDR1 SGHRS and CDR2 YFSETQ come from the germline V gene. The CDR3 is 14 amino acids. The CDR3 sequence is CASSLGTSGYEQYF. The CDR3 DNA is TGCGCCAGCAGCCTCGGGACTAGCGGTTACGAGCAGTACTTC.

This clonotype was counted at least ten times. The chain recombines TRBV2 with TRBJ2-2, with a possible D match to TRBD2 (6 bases). Trimming shortened V by 5 bases and J by 1 base, and 8 bases separated the two germline ends. The germline V gene encodes CDR1 SNHLY and CDR2 FYNNEI. The CDR3 has 14 amino acids. The CDR3 here is CASSSAGNTGELFF. The CDR3 DNA follows: TGTGCCAGCAGTTCAGCGGGGAACACCGGGGAGCTGTTTTTT.

This clonotype has a count of ten or more. In nucleotides, the CDR3 is TGTGCCAGCAGCCCGGGACAGGGGAGTATCGCCGTGACCGGGGAGCTGTTTTTT. Encoded protein: CASSPGQGSIAVTGELFF. V and J are TRBV7-9 and TRBJ2-2, with 10 bases identical to TRBD1. V was pared by 5 bases and J by 5 bases, with 14 bases of the junction left unmatched. The CDR3 length is 18 residues. CDR1 is SEHNR and CDR2 is FQNEAQ in the germline V gene (reference sequence).